A single sample is the source of the 31 T cell receptor beta chains below, sequenced in a study of regulatory T cells in long-lasting Graves disease. Time point indicated: persistent/refractory GD, antithyroid drugs over 5 years with positive TRAb. With RNA extracted from PBMCs as input, the TCR library was made. iRepertoire HTBI primers and Arm-PCR of CDR3 regions built TCR beta libraries. TCRdb passed the multiplex PCR reads through MiXCR, listing each CDR3 protein once. The sample lists over 300,000 distinct CDR3 sequences; less than 20% were seen once. Sequenced here: peripheral blood mononuclear cells (PBMCs), sampled when the disease was refractory, from a patient treated with antithyroid drugs. The receptors originated from a female donor with Graves disease.

Ten or more counts support this clonotype. The chain is built from TRBV28 and TRBJ1-1, with D tentatively TRBD1 (5 bases). Germline lookup yields CDR1 MDHEN and CDR2 SYDVKM. This CDR3 has 16 residues. The V and J ends lost 6 bases and 0 bases respectively, with 17 bases between them. CDR3 protein: CASSGRGGTMNTEAFF. In nucleotides, the CDR3 is TGTGCCAGCAGCGGGCGAGGTGGGACCATGAACACTGAAGCTTTCTTT.

As for this clonotype: One end of the junction is discordant with germline, which a read error may explain. The chain employs TRBV15 and TRBJ1-4, with D hard to call. Germline lookup yields CDR1 LNHNV and CDR2 YYDKDF (reference sequence). This CDR3 region has 16 residues. The CDR3 region is CATSRDLGRLGEKLVF. The CDR3 DNA reads TGTGCCACCAGCAGAGATCTAGGACGGTTAGGAGAAAAACTGGTTTTT.

Ten or more counts support this clonotype. The J gene is TRBJ1-6, the V gene TRBV7-9; D perhaps matches TRBD1 (5 bases). The CDR3 loop spans 14 amino acids. The V gene lost 5 bases and the J gene lost 10 bases, with 15 bases spanning the gap. Germline-derived CDR1 and CDR2 are SEHNR and FQNEAQ (reference sequence). The CDR3, as DNA: TGTGCCAGCAGCCCACCCGGGGGGGGATCACCCCTCCACTTT. This translates into CASSPPGGGSPLHF.

This clonotype was recorded at least ten times. This rearrangement joins TRBV6-2 or TRBV6-3 to TRBJ1-2, with D uncertain. The CDR3 covers 18 residues. The V gene's germline CDR1 is MNHEY and CDR2 SVGEGT. The germline V and J ends were trimmed by 6 bases and 3 bases, with 26 bases remaining between them. As DNA, the CDR3 is TGTGCCAGCAGCTTGGCCGGGCCCACGGACCGCTACGACTATGGCTACACCTTC. Translation gives CASSLAGPTDRYDYGYTF.

The chain carries TRBV6-5 and TRBJ2-2; 10 nucleotides align to TRBD1. This CDR3 is built from 15 residues. Germline lookup yields CDR1 MNHEY and CDR2 SVGAGI. V was pared by 4 bases and J by 3 bases, with 2 bases of the junction left unmatched. CDR3 region: CASSSGTGDTGELFF. The CDR3 coding sequence is TGTGCCAGCAGTTCCGGGACAGGGGACACCGGGGAGCTGTTTTTT.

The chain is built from TRBV11-2 and TRBJ1-6; 7 nucleotides align to TRBD1. The length of the CDR3 is 19 residues. The ends lost 2 bases at V and 1 base at J; junction bases unmatched: 11. Looked up from germline, CDR1 is SGHAT and CDR2 is FQNNGV. The CDR3 DNA reads TGTGCCAGCAGCTTATTCGCGACAGGGCTAAATTCCTATAATTCACCCCTCCACTTT. This sequence encodes CASSLFATGLNSYNSPLHF.

This clonotype was detected a few times. The rearrangement links TRBV4-1 to TRBJ1-5; D might be TRBD1 (5 bases). Trimming shortened V by 0 bases and J by 0 bases, and 9 bases separated the two germline ends. Germline V lookup: CDR1 MGHRA, CDR2 YSYEKL. CDR3 length: 16 residues. The CDR3 protein is CASSQDTGASNQPQHF. The CDR3 DNA is TGCGCCAGCAGCCAAGACACCGGGGCTAGCAATCAGCCCCAGCATTTT.

This clonotype was observed a handful of times. The chain employs TRBV7-8 and TRBJ1-1; TRBD1 might be the D (5 bases). This CDR3 has 17 residues. The ends were cut back, 2 bases at V and 4 bases at J, with 20 bases in the middle. CDR1 is SGHVS and CDR2 is FQNEAQ in the germline V gene. In nucleotides, the CDR3 is TGTGCCAGCAGCTTACCTATGTGGGAATACCAGGGCACTGAAGCTTTCTTT. Translated, it gives CASSLPMWEYQGTEAFF.

Worth noting for this clonotype: This sequence may be a read error, since a much larger clone differs from it by one base. This chain uses TRBV12-3 or TRBV12-4 with TRBJ1-1; D gene unclear. This CDR3 is built from 13 residues. Trimming stripped 3 bases from V and 0 bases from J, with 5 bases between. The CDR3 here is CASSFKVNTEAFF. In DNA, the CDR3 is TGTGCCAGCAGTTTTAAGGTGAACACTGAAGCTTTCTTT.

This clonotype is a singleton in its sample. The gene calls are TRBV14 and TRBJ2-1, with TRBD1 matching 8 bases. Per the germline V gene, CDR1 is SGHDN and CDR2 is FVKESK. With V trimmed by 5 bases and J by 8 bases, 17 bases remained unmatched. CDR3 length: 17 residues. For the CDR3, the DNA is TGTGCCAGCAGCGAAGGATGGGGGCAGGGGGCGATGGATGAGCAGTTCTTC. This codes for CASSEGWGQGAMDEQFF.

V is TRBV5-1 and J is TRBJ2-7; D unclear. Germline V gene lookup returns CDR1 SGHRS and CDR2 YFSETQ. Trimming stripped 3 bases from V and 0 bases from J, with 16 bases between. The CDR3 totals 16 residues. Here the CDR3 reads CASSSGLGPFSYEQYF. CDR3 bases: TGCGCCAGCAGCTCGGGCCTCGGTCCTTTCTCCTACGAGCAGTACTTC.

The chain joins TRBV18 to TRBJ1-2, with D possibly being TRBD1 (5 bases). Trimming left V 0 bases short and J 4 bases short, with 12 bases between. The length of the CDR3 is 15 residues. Germline CDR1 and CDR2: KGHSH and LQKENI. The CDR3 here is CASSPPTAGSYGYTF. CDR3 in DNA: TGTGCCAGCTCACCACCGACAGCGGGGAGCTATGGCTACACCTTC.

In the case of this clonotype: A much larger clone sits a single nucleotide away, making a read error possible. The chain uses TRBV7-9 and TRBJ2-7; D is perhaps TRBD1 or TRBD2 (5 bases each). CDR3 length equals 14 residues. Germline V gene data show CDR1 as SEHNR and CDR2 as FQNEAQ (reference sequence). CDR3 in DNA: TGTACCAGCAGCTTAGGACTGGGGACGAACGAGCAGTACTTC. This encodes CTSSLGLGTNEQYF.

In its sample, this clonotype was seen many times. V is TRBV5-1 and J is TRBJ2-2; D not resolved. This CDR3 has 15 amino acids. CDR1 is SGHRS, CDR2 YFSETQ, per germline. Trimming took off 4 bases at V and 0 bases at J, with 10 bases between the two ends. The CDR3 region has the DNA TGCGCCAGCAGCACCTTCGACCCGAACACCGGGGAGCTGTTTTTT. As protein: CASSTFDPNTGELFF.

V and J are TRBV2 and TRBJ1-1; a weak D match, TRBD1 (5 bases). The germline CDR1 and CDR2 sequences are SNHLY and FYNNEI. The V end lost 6 bases, the J end lost 6 bases, and 17 bases lay between the germline ends. The CDR3 length is 14 residues. The CDR3 DNA reads TGTGCCAGCAGCAACACCATGGGGGGGGCTGAAGCTTTCTTT. Its protein is CASSNTMGGAEAFF.

The sample holds many counts of this clonotype. The genes are TRBV2 and TRBJ1-1, with 10 bases fitting TRBD1. The germline V gene has CDR1 SNHLY and CDR2 FYNNEI. J gave up 5 bases and V 4 bases, and 4 bases lay outside the gene matches. CDR3 length: 14 amino acids. CDR3 residues: CASSVGQGGTEAFF. For the CDR3, the DNA is TGTGCCAGCAGTGTCGGACAGGGGGGAACTGAAGCTTTCTTT.

This clonotype was observed many times. V is TRBV27 and J is TRBJ1-1, with TRBD1 as a possible D gene (6 bases). Germline CDR1 MNHEY, CDR2 SMNVEV (reference sequence). Between the trimmed V and J ends, which lost 6 bases and 4 bases, there was a span of 12 bases. CDR3 length: 13 amino acids. Written as DNA, the CDR3 is TGTGCCAGCAGAAACACAGGGTCCACTGAAGCTTTCTTT. Amino acid sequence: CASRNTGSTEAFF.

The table lists this clonotype with a few counts. The rearrangement links TRBV7-8 to TRBJ2-3, with a possible D match to TRBD1 (5 bases). V shed 5 bases and J shed 4 bases, with 22 bases lying between them. This CDR3 is built from 17 residues. Germline V gene data show CDR1 as SGHVS and CDR2 as FQNEAQ. Written as DNA, the CDR3 is TGTGCCAGCAGCGCACCGATCAGGGAAGGGTCATCAGATACGCAGTATTTT. Amino acids: CASSAPIREGSSDTQYF.

This clonotype was detected ten times or more. The DNA for the CDR3 is TGTGCCAGCAACCCCGGAGGGGGGAGTCGTGCGGAGACCCAGTACTTC. It yields the protein CASNPGGGSRAETQYF. The rearrangement uses TRBV11-2 and TRBJ2-5; possibly TRBD1 or TRBD2 for D (6 bases each). CDR3 size: 16 residues. Germline values: CDR1 SGHAT, CDR2 FQNNGV. V lost 7 bases, J lost 5 bases, and 23 bases lay in between. Combining the CDR3 with reference TRBV11-2 and TRBJ2-5 gives the whole variable domain EAGVAQSPRYKIIEKRQSVAFWCNPISGHATLYWYQQILGQGPKLLIQFQNNGVVDDSQLPKDRFSAERLKGVDSTLKIQPAKLEDSAVYLCASNPGGGSRAETQYFGPGTRLLVL.

Worth noting for this clonotype: With a much larger clone just one base away, this may be a read error. The J gene is TRBJ1-1, the V gene TRBV20-1; a weak D match, TRBD1 (5 bases). The ends were cut back, 3 bases at V and 6 bases at J, with 14 bases in the middle. Germline assignment: CDR1 DFQATT and CDR2 SNEGSKA (reference sequence). CDR3 length equals 13 residues. Here the CDR3 DNA reads TGCAGTGCTAGGGGGGGGAGGGACGCTGAAGCTTTCTTT. Translation: CSARGGRDAEAFF.

The chain employs TRBV29-1 and TRBJ2-5, with 9 bases aligning to TRBD1. Trimming at V came to 7 bases and at J to 4 bases, leaving 7 bases not matched to a gene. The CDR3 totals 13 residues. CDR1 is SQVTM, CDR2 ANQGSEA, per germline. CDR3: CSEQTGGGETQYF. In DNA form, the CDR3 reads TGCAGCGAACAGACAGGGGGGGGAGAGACCCAGTACTTC. Using reference TRBV29-1 and TRBJ2-5 for the parts outside the CDR3, the full variable domain is SAVISQKPSRDICQRGTSLTIQCQVDSQVTMMFWYRQQPGQSLTLIATANQGSEATYESGFVIDKFPISRPNLTFSTLTVSNMSPEDSSIYLCSEQTGGGETQYFGPGTRLLVL.

The chain combines TRBV11-3 with TRBJ2-7; D is perhaps TRBD2 (6 bases). Germline lookup yields CDR1 SGHNT and CDR2 YENEEA. The ends were cut back, 1 base at V and 2 bases at J, with 21 bases in the middle. This CDR3 has 18 residues. CDR3 sequence reads: CASSLGYKKGGAPYEQYF. The CDR3 DNA is TGTGCCAGCAGCTTAGGGTACAAGAAAGGCGGGGCCCCCTACGAGCAGTACTTC.

The V gene is TRBV18, the J gene TRBJ2-7, with D tentatively TRBD1 (6 bases). V was cut by 5 bases and J by 5 bases, with 16 bases left in between. CDR1 is KGHSH and CDR2 is LQKENI in the germline V gene. The CDR3 is 14 amino acids. The CDR3 here is CASSSDTGSHEQYF. The CDR3 DNA reads as TGTGCCAGCTCATCAGATACAGGGAGCCACGAGCAGTACTTC.

This clonotype was seen at least ten times. The genes are TRBV30 and TRBJ1-5, with D uncertain. This CDR3 has 13 amino acids. The ends were cut back, 3 bases at V and 3 bases at J, with 9 bases in the middle. Germline CDR1 and CDR2: GTSNPN and SVGIG (reference sequence). In nucleotides, the CDR3 is TGTGCCTGGAGGTCCGGCATCAATCAGCCCCAGCATTTT. Amino acid sequence: CAWRSGINQPQHF. The full variable domain, its missing parts supplied by reference TRBV30 and TRBJ1-5, is SQTIHQWPATLVQPVGSPLSLECTVEGTSNPNLYWYRQAAGRGLQLLFYSVGIGQISSEVPQNLSASRPQDRQFILSSKKLLLSDSGFYLCAWRSGINQPQHFGDGTRLSIL.

This clonotype was seen at least ten times. This chain joins TRBV11-2 and TRBJ2-7; D gene unclear. The germline CDR1 and CDR2 sequences are SGHAT and FQNNGV. This CDR3 is 12 amino acids long. V lost 3 bases, J lost 8 bases, and 11 bases lay in between. CDR3 sequence (DNA): TGTGCCAGCAGCTTCAAACCCAGTCAGCAGTACTTC. Residues: CASSFKPSQQYF.

This clonotype occurred many times. V is TRBV6-1 and J is TRBJ1-4; D unclear. CDR3 length: 14 residues. Trimming left V 6 bases short and J 0 bases short, with 8 bases between. The germline gives CDR1 MNHNS, CDR2 SASEGT. The CDR3 loop is CASRNLATNEKLFF. CDR3 DNA sequence: TGTGCCAGCAGAAACCTTGCAACTAATGAAAAACTGTTTTTT.

The chain has TRBV11-2 and TRBJ1-4, with 9 positions matching TRBD1. The CDR3 has 14 residues. Trimming at V came to 3 bases and at J to 8 bases, leaving 4 bases not matched to a gene. Per germline, CDR1 SGHAT and CDR2 FQNNGV. Written as DNA, the CDR3 is TGTGCCAGCAGCTTCGGGACAGGGCAGGAAAAACTGTTTTTT. This translates into CASSFGTGQEKLFF.

Comment on this clonotype: It may be a read error: a sequence one base away is much more abundant. This chain links TRBV6-2 or TRBV6-3 with TRBJ2-7; either TRBD1 or TRBD2 may supply D (5 bases each). The CDR3 is made up of 15 amino acids. V lost 5 bases and J 2 bases, leaving 16 bases between the germline ends. Germline CDR1 reads MNHEY; CDR2 reads SVGEGT. CDR3 sequence (DNA): TGTGCCAGCAGTCCCCCCCGGGGACGGGCCTACGAGCAGTACTTC. This encodes CASSPPRGRAYEQYF.

The sample holds a few counts of this clonotype. J is TRBJ1-5 and V is TRBV5-6, with D maybe TRBD1 (5 bases). V lost 8 bases to trimming and J lost 1 base, with 19 bases between them. The germline gives CDR1 SGHDT, CDR2 YYEEEE. CDR3 size: 16 residues. CDR3 DNA: TGTGCCAGTACCTCGCGGGTCGGGGGAAGCAATCAGCCCCAGCATTTT. As protein: CASTSRVGGSNQPQHF. Together with reference TRBV5-6 and TRBJ1-5, the CDR3 gives the full variable domain: DAGVTQSPTHLIKTRGQQVTLRCSPKSGHDTVSWYQQALGQGPQFIFQYYEEEERQRGNFPDRFSGHQFPNYSSELNVNALLLGDSALYLCASTSRVGGSNQPQHFGDGTRLSIL.

This clonotype has more than one count but fewer than ten. V usage is TRBV10-3 and J usage is TRBJ2-2; D possibly corresponds to TRBD1 (5 bases). Trimming left V 8 bases short and J 1 base short, with 17 bases between. The CDR3 consists of 16 residues. CDR1 is ENHRY and CDR2 is SYGVKD in the germline V gene. DNA of the CDR3: TGTGCCATCGCCCCTCGTTCAGGGTGGAACACCGGGGAGCTGTTTTTT. It yields the protein CAIAPRSGWNTGELFF.

This clonotype was detected many times. The rearrangement joins TRBV30 to TRBJ1-2; D possibly corresponds to TRBD1 (6 bases). V was clipped by 6 bases and J by 6 bases, with 20 bases between them. Per germline, CDR1 GTSNPN and CDR2 SVGIG (reference sequence). The CDR3 extends over 14 amino acids. The CDR3 spells CACKAPDRRHGYTF. The CDR3 DNA reads TGTGCCTGCAAGGCTCCCGACAGGAGGCATGGCTACACCTTC.